The 31 T cell receptor beta chains given below trace back to one sample, sequenced in a study of control samples from healthy donors and cancer patients. Method: immunoSEQ multiplex PCR; TCRdb's copy keeps in-frame clones and lacks some. The data hold 100,000 to 150,000 clones, with over 75% observed a single time. What was sequenced was blood. Receptors were obtained from a man in his sixties in good health.

V is TRBV28 and J is TRBJ1-5; D perhaps matches TRBD1 (5 bases). There are 13 residues in the CDR3. Trimming took off 10 bases at V and 5 bases at J, with 15 bases between the two ends. CDR1 and CDR2 from the germline V gene are MDHEN and SYDVKM. The CDR3, as DNA: TGTGCCATAAGGGACGTTTCGGATCAGCCCCAGCATTTT. It is translated as CAIRDVSDQPQHF.

V gene TRBV28 combines with J gene TRBJ1-6; no definite D call. The CDR3 runs to 14 residues. Looked up from germline, CDR1 is MDHEN and CDR2 is SYDVKM. Deletions cut 8 bases from V and 3 bases from J, with 11 bases between. The CDR3 DNA reads TGTGCCAGCGTCCCCTCGGGCTATAATTCACCCCTCCACTTT. This gives the protein CASVPSGYNSPLHF.

The chain joins TRBV5-1 to TRBJ2-1; D not resolved. The CDR3 sequence is 14 residues long. Germline CDR1 SGHRS, CDR2 YFSETQ. Trimming removed 0 bases from V and 5 bases from J, with 9 bases in between. CDR3 sequence reads: CASSLAWEDNEQFF. In nucleotides, the CDR3 is TGCGCCAGCAGCTTGGCCTGGGAAGACAATGAGCAGTTCTTC.

This clone was observed a few times. This sequence joins TRBV5-1 and TRBJ2-3; no reliable D call. The V and J ends lost 2 bases and 2 bases respectively, with 0 bases between them. The CDR3 totals 11 residues. In germline, CDR1 is SGHRS, CDR2 YFSETQ. The CDR3 protein is CASSFTDTQYF. In nucleotides, the CDR3 is TGCGCCAGCAGCTTCACAGATACGCAGTATTTT.

This chain uses TRBV7-8 with TRBJ1-5; possible D gene TRBD1, 6 bases. CDR1 is SGHVS, CDR2 FQNEAQ, per germline. The V gene lost 2 bases and the J gene lost 7 bases, with 12 bases spanning the gap. This CDR3 is 14 amino acids long. The CDR3, as DNA: TGTGCCAGCAGCTTAAGCCGGGGGGGCCAGCCCCAGCATTTT. It specifies CASSLSRGGQPQHF. Drawing the rest from reference TRBV7-8 and TRBJ1-5, the complete variable domain is GAGVSQSPRYKVAKRGQDVALRCDPISGHVSLFWYQQALGQGPEFLTYFQNEAQLDKSGLPSDRFFAERPEGSVSTLKIQRTQQEDSAVYLCASSLSRGGQPQHFGDGTRLSIL.

The chain combines TRBV29-1 with TRBJ2-2, with TRBD1 matching over 10 bases. Germline V lookup: CDR1 SQVTM, CDR2 ANQGSEA. The CDR3 length is 13 residues. The J segment lost 9 bases and the V segment lost 7 bases, leaving 8 bases of the junction unmatched. In nucleotides, the CDR3 is TGCAGCGAAATCCGGGACAGGGGCCGGGAGCTGTTTTTT. Translating it yields CSEIRDRGRELFF.

V gene TRBV10-2 combines with J gene TRBJ2-3, with D unclear. Germline assignment: CDR1 WSHSY and CDR2 SAAADI. CDR3 length: 13 amino acids. V lost 2 bases and J 6 bases, leaving 9 bases between the germline ends. Written as DNA, the CDR3 is TGCGCCAGCAGTGAGCCCCTCCGGGATACGCAGTATTTT. Encoded protein: CASSEPLRDTQYF.

The V and J genes are TRBV10-1 and TRBJ2-1, with D perhaps TRBD2 (6 bases). Germline CDR1 WNHNN, CDR2 SYGVQD (reference sequence). V was clipped by 0 bases and J by 6 bases, with 18 bases between them. The CDR3 contains 17 residues. CDR3: CASSESWRGPSLNEQFF. For the CDR3, the DNA is TGCGCCAGCAGTGAGTCGTGGAGGGGCCCATCCCTCAATGAGCAGTTCTTC.

The chain joins TRBV28 to TRBJ1-3, with D uncertain. Germline V gives CDR1 MDHEN, CDR2 SYDVKM. CDR3 size: 14 residues. V lost 5 bases to trimming and J lost 5 bases, with 13 bases between them. The CDR3 coding sequence is TGTGCCAGCAGTCCTGGACTCATTCGAAACACCATATATTTT. Its protein product is CASSPGLIRNTIYF.

V and J are TRBV27 and TRBJ1-5; D gene uncertain. With 2 bases removed from V and 0 bases from J, the gap between germline ends came to 2 bases. The germline CDR1 and CDR2 sequences are MNHEY and SMNVEV (reference sequence). The CDR3 extends over 13 amino acids. The CDR3 is CASSLGSNQPQHF. The CDR3 DNA reads as TGTGCCAGCAGTTTAGGTAGCAATCAGCCCCAGCATTTT.

This sequence joins TRBV6-2 or TRBV6-3 and TRBJ2-2, with D tentatively TRBD2 (5 bases). Trimming left V 0 bases short and J 5 bases short, with 16 bases between. CDR3 length: 17 residues. Germline V gene sequence: CDR1 MNHEY, CDR2 SVGEGT. For the CDR3, the DNA is TGTGCCAGCAGTTACTCGGTTCTAGCAACGGGGACCGGGGAGCTGTTTTTT. Its translation is CASSYSVLATGTGELFF.

This clone was observed a few times. The V gene is TRBV28, the J gene TRBJ1-2, with D uncertain. Germline-derived CDR1 and CDR2 are MDHEN and SYDVKM. The CDR3 has 17 amino acids. V shed 6 bases and J shed 3 bases, with 23 bases lying between them. The CDR3 loop is CASRHSPRASLHYGYTF. In DNA form, the CDR3 reads TGTGCCAGCAGACACTCTCCAAGGGCATCGTTACACTATGGCTACACCTTC.

The chain carries TRBV28 and TRBJ2-2; D not resolved. The V end lost 3 bases, the J end lost 7 bases, and 9 bases lay between the germline ends. Per the germline V gene, CDR1 is MDHEN and CDR2 is SYDVKM. The CDR3 is 13 residues long. The CDR3 loop is CASSFLWGGELFF. The CDR3 nucleotides are TGTGCCAGCAGTTTTTTGTGGGGCGGGGAGCTGTTTTTT.

This chain joins TRBV6-6 and TRBJ2-7; the match to TRBD1 covers 9 bases. V was pared by 6 bases and J by 3 bases, with 9 bases of the junction left unmatched. CDR3 length equals 15 residues. Germline CDR1 is MNHNY and CDR2 is SVGAGI (reference sequence). The CDR3 is CASSRQDRGVYEQYF. CDR3 coding DNA: TGTGCCAGCAGCCGCCAAGACAGGGGGGTCTACGAGCAGTACTTC.

V usage is TRBV5-6 and J usage is TRBJ1-4; possible D gene TRBD1, 5 bases. Germline V gene data show CDR1 as SGHDT and CDR2 as YYEEEE. The CDR3 totals 14 residues. The ends were cut back, 1 base at V and 6 bases at J, with 10 bases in the middle. The CDR3 spells CASSLQGWDEKLFF. As DNA, the CDR3 is TGTGCCAGCAGCTTGCAGGGATGGGATGAAAAACTGTTTTTT.

This chain uses TRBV2 with TRBJ2-6, with D hard to call. Germline V gene data show CDR1 as SNHLY and CDR2 as FYNNEI. Trimming took off 2 bases at V and 0 bases at J, with 5 bases between the two ends. The CDR3 contains 15 residues. CDR3 sequence reads: CASSESLSGANVLTF. The CDR3 bases are TGTGCCAGCAGTGAATCGCTCTCTGGGGCCAACGTCCTGACTTTC.

The rearrangement uses TRBV12-3 or TRBV12-4 and TRBJ1-5; no firm D call. Deletions cut 4 bases from V and 9 bases from J, with 10 bases between. The CDR3 is 12 amino acids. The CDR3 sequence is CASSSTPRPQHF. The CDR3 nucleotides are TGTGCCAGCAGTTCTACTCCCCGGCCCCAGCATTTT.

This clone was counted a few times. The chain is built from TRBV18 and TRBJ2-5; the D is unclear. The CDR3 runs 14 residues. The V end lost 2 bases, the J end lost 4 bases, and 11 bases lay between the germline ends. Germline V gene data show CDR1 as KGHSH and CDR2 as LQKENI. The CDR3 nucleotides are TGTGCCAGCTCACCAGCAAGAGTCACAGAGACCCAGTACTTC. It codes for CASSPARVTETQYF.

This clone has more than one count but fewer than ten. This chain joins TRBV5-1 and TRBJ1-4; D is ambiguous. Germline V gene sequence: CDR1 SGHRS, CDR2 YFSETQ. The CDR3 has 15 amino acids. V was pared by 2 bases and J by 5 bases, with 13 bases between. CDR3 DNA sequence: TGCGCCAGCAGCTTCCCGGGCACCTCAAATGAAAAACTGTTTTTT. This gives the protein CASSFPGTSNEKLFF.

The chain uses TRBV19 and TRBJ1-5, with 10 bases lining up with TRBD1. The CDR3 runs 15 residues. Germline V gene data show CDR1 as LNHDA and CDR2 as SQIVND (reference sequence). The junction had 10 bases not matched to a gene; V was cut back by 7 bases and J by 7 bases. The CDR3 DNA follows: TGTGCCAGTAACCTCGACAGGGGGCAGGGACAGCCCCAGCATTTT. Its protein is CASNLDRGQGQPQHF.

This chain links TRBV30 with TRBJ2-2; 9 bases map to TRBD1. This CDR3 is built from 17 residues. Losses at the gene ends were 2 bases for V and 1 base for J; bases not matched to a gene: 8. Germline CDR1 reads GTSNPN; CDR2 reads SVGIG (reference sequence). CDR3: CAWSNQQGARNTGELFF. In DNA, the CDR3 is TGTGCCTGGAGTAACCAACAGGGGGCAAGGAACACCGGGGAGCTGTTTTTT.

The chain couples TRBV12-3 or TRBV12-4 to TRBJ1-3; no firm D call. Trimming cost V 6 bases and J 5 bases, with 5 bases left between them. CDR3 length: 11 amino acids. The CDR3 loop reads CASSGRNTIYF. The CDR3 bases are TGTGCCAGCAGCGGTCGAAACACCATATATTTT.

This clone was seen just once. The chain joins TRBV7-8 to TRBJ2-5; D not resolved. Germline V lookup: CDR1 SGHVS, CDR2 FQNEAQ. V was cut by 1 base and J by 6 bases, with 6 bases left in between. CDR3 size: 12 residues. This CDR3 is CASSLELKTQYF. The CDR3, as DNA: TGTGCCAGCAGCTTAGAGCTGAAGACCCAGTACTTC.

The chain is built from TRBV3-1 (or the pseudogene TRBV3-2) and TRBJ1-4; 8 nucleotides agree with TRBD1. Looked up from germline, CDR1 is LGHDT and CDR2 is YNNKEL (reference sequence). There are 16 residues in the CDR3. J lost 5 bases, V lost 4 bases, and 9 bases had no gene match. The CDR3: CASSRTAGGINEKLFF. Here the CDR3 DNA reads TGTGCCAGCAGCCGGACGGCAGGGGGCATCAATGAAAAACTGTTTTTT.

V and J are TRBV30 and TRBJ2-3; either TRBD1 or TRBD2 may supply D (5 bases each). V shed 8 bases and J shed 1 base, with 10 bases lying between them. The CDR3 covers 12 residues. Germline V CDR1 and CDR2: GTSNPN, SVGIG (reference sequence). The DNA for the CDR3 is TGTGCCCTGGGACCCGGCACAGATACGCAGTATTTT. It specifies CALGPGTDTQYF.

The chain employs TRBV19 and TRBJ1-5; D unresolved. Germline lookup yields CDR1 LNHDA and CDR2 SQIVND (reference sequence). The CDR3 has 17 amino acids. Trimming stripped 3 bases from V and 4 bases from J, with 19 bases between. CDR3 amino acids: CASSMTVQLAFNQPQHF. The DNA of the CDR3 is TGTGCCAGTAGTATGACCGTACAGCTAGCTTTTAATCAGCCCCAGCATTTT.

The V call is TRBV28, the J call TRBJ1-4; a weak D match, TRBD1 (5 bases). Between the trimmed V and J ends, which lost 8 bases and 4 bases, there was a span of 17 bases. The CDR3 sequence is 15 residues long. The V gene's germline CDR1 is MDHEN and CDR2 SYDVKM. CDR3 sequence (DNA): TGTGCCAGCTCCGGCGGGGGTTCAGATAATGAAAAACTGTTTTTT. It codes for CASSGGGSDNEKLFF. Together with reference TRBV28 and TRBJ1-4, the CDR3 gives the full variable domain: DVKVTQSSRYLVKRTGEKVFLECVQDMDHENMFWYRQDPGLGLRLIYFSYDVKMKEKGDIPEGYSVSREKKERFSLILESASTNQTSMYLCASSGGGSDNEKLFFGSGTQLSVL.

J is TRBJ1-1 and V is TRBV5-5; the D gene is possibly TRBD1 (5 bases). Trimming left V 0 bases short and J 1 base short, with 10 bases between. The germline CDR1 and CDR2 sequences are SGHKS and YYEKEE (reference sequence). CDR3 length: 15 amino acids. Here the CDR3 DNA reads TGTGCCAGCAGCTTGGGAGGGGTGGAGAACACTGAAGCTTTCTTT. Protein: CASSLGGVENTEAFF.

The gene calls are TRBV19 and TRBJ1-1; 12 bases agree with TRBD1. Germline loops: CDR1 LNHDA, CDR2 SQIVND (reference sequence). The CDR3 loop spans 15 amino acids. V shed 7 bases and J 5 bases; nucleotides not matched to a gene: 8. The CDR3 protein is CASTKGQGAWTEAFF. The CDR3 bases are TGTGCCAGTACCAAGGGACAGGGGGCCTGGACTGAAGCTTTCTTT.

This rearrangement joins TRBV9 to TRBJ1-1; D might be TRBD1 (5 bases). The CDR3 is made up of 15 amino acids. V was shortened by 0 bases and J by 0 bases, with 9 bases between the two germline ends. The germline V gene encodes CDR1 SGDLS and CDR2 YYNGEE. In DNA, the CDR3 is TGTGCCAGCAGCGTAGCAGACAGCATGAACACTGAAGCTTTCTTT. This codes for CASSVADSMNTEAFF.

The chain couples TRBV5-1 to TRBJ2-7, with 9 bases lining up with TRBD1. Germline values: CDR1 SGHRS, CDR2 YFSETQ. The CDR3 has 14 amino acids. V lost 4 bases and J lost 2; bases outside the gene matches: 4. The CDR3 spells CASSARQGAYEQYF. The CDR3 bases are TGCGCCAGCAGCGCGAGACAGGGGGCCTACGAGCAGTACTTC.